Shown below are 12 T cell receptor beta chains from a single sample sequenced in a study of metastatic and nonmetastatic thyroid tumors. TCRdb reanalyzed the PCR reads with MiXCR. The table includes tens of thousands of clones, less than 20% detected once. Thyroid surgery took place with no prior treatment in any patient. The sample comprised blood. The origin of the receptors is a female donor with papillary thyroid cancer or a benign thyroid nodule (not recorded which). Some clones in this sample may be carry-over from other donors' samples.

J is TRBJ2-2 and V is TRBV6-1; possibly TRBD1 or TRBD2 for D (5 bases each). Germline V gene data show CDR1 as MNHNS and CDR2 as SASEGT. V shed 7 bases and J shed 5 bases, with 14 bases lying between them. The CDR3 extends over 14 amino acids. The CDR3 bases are TGTGCCAGCATACGACTGGGGGTGACCGGGGAGCTGTTTTTT. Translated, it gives CASIRLGVTGELFF.

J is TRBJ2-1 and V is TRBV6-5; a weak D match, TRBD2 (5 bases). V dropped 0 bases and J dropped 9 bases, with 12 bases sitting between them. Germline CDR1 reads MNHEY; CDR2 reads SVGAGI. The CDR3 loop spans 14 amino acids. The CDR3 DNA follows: TGTGCCAGCAGTTACTCCCCGGGGTGGGGTGAGCAGTTCTTC. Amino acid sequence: CASSYSPGWGEQFF.

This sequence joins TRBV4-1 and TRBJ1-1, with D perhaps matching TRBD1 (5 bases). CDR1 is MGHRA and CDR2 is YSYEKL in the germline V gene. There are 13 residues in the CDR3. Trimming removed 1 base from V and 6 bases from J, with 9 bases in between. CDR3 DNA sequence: TGCGCCAGCAGCCAAGTGAGGGGCCCTGAAGCTTTCTTT. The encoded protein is CASSQVRGPEAFF.

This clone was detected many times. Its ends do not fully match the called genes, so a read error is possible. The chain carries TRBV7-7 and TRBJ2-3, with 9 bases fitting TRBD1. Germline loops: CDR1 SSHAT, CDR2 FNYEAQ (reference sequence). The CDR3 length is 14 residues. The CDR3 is CASSLTGGPDTQYF. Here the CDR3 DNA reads TGTGCTAGCAGCTTGACAGGGGGGCCAGATACGCAGTATTTT.

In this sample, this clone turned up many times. The CDR3 DNA reads TGTGCCAGCAGTTTATCCTCCAGTATTGAAGCTTTCTTT. Translation gives CASSLSSSIEAFF. The chain couples TRBV27 to TRBJ1-1; D is unresolved. From germline, CDR1 is MNHEY and CDR2 SMNVEV (reference sequence). The CDR3 totals 13 residues. Trimming cost V 0 bases and J 7 bases, with 9 bases left between them.

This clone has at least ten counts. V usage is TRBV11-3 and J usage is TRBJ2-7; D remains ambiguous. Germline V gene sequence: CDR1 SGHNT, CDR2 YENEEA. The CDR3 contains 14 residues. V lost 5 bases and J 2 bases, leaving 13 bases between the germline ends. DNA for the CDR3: TGTGCCAGCAGCACGGATAACTACGCCTACGAGCAGTACTTC. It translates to CASSTDNYAYEQYF.

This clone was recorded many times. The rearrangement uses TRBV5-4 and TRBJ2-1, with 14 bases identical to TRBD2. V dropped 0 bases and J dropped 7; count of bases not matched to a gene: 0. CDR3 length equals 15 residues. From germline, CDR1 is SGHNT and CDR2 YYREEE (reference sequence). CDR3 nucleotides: TGTGCCAGCAGCTTGGGACTAGCGGGAGGGAATGAGCAGTTCTTC. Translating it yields CASSLGLAGGNEQFF. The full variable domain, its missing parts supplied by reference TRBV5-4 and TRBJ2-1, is ETGVTQSPTHLIKTRGQQVTLRCSSQSGHNTVSWYQQALGQGPQFIFQYYREEENGRGNFPPRFSGLQFPNYSSELNVNALELDDSALYLCASSLGLAGGNEQFFGPGTRLTVL.

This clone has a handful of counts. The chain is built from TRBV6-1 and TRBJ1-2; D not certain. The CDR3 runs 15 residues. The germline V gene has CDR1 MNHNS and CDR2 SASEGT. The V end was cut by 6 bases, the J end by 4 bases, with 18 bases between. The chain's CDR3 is CASRSGLVATYGYTF. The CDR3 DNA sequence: TGTGCCAGCAGGTCGGGCCTTGTAGCAACCTATGGCTACACCTTC.

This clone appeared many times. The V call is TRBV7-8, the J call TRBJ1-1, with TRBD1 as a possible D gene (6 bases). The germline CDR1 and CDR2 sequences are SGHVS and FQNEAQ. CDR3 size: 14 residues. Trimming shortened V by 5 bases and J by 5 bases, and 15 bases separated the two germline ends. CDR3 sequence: CASSRGGVGTEAFF. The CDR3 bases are TGTGCCAGCAGCCGCGGGGGCGTAGGGACTGAAGCTTTCTTT.

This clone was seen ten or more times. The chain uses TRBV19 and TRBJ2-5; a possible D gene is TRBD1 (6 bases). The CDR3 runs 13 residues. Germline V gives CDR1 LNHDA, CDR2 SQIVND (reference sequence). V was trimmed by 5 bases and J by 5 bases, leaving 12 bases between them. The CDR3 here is CASSRGTLETQYF. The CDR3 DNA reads TGTGCCAGTAGTCGTGGGACACTGGAGACCCAGTACTTC.

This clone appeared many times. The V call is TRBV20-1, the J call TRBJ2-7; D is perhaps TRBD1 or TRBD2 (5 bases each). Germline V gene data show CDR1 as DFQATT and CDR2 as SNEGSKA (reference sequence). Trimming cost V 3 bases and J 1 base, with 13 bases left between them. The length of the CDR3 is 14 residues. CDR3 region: CSASQGWESYEQYF. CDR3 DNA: TGCAGTGCTAGTCAGGGTTGGGAGTCCTACGAGCAGTACTTC.

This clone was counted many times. This CDR3 reads CASSSDRGEYLSNQPQHF. The CDR3 DNA follows: TGTGCCAGCAGTTCGGACAGGGGGGAATATCTGAGCAATCAGCCCCAGCATTTT. J is TRBJ1-5 and V is TRBV12-3 or TRBV12-4; 10 bases map to TRBD1. The CDR3 runs to 18 residues. V shed 4 bases and J 1 base; nucleotides not matched to a gene: 10.